The present entry profiles one TCR beta chain with its context. Clones were read by immunoSEQ multiplex PCR, and TCRdb kept only the in-frame ones, dropping some. The table has 140,000 to 150,000 clones, just under 95% seen once; the top ten hold around 1.7%. The sample belongs to a study of T cell responses to AZD1222 COVID-19 vaccine. Germline V CDR1 and CDR2: SGHTA, FQGTGA. V was shortened by 2 bases and J by 13 bases, with 12 bases between the two germline ends. The CDR3 has 13 residues. This chain uses TRBV7-3 with TRBJ1-6; D unresolved. The TCR comes from an adult in good health. The sequencing used peripheral blood, collected on day 0 of AZD1222 vaccination. The DNA for the CDR3 is TGTGCCAGCAGCTTATATCGGCGAAGTCCCCTCCACTTT. Amino acid sequence: CASSLYRRSPLHF.